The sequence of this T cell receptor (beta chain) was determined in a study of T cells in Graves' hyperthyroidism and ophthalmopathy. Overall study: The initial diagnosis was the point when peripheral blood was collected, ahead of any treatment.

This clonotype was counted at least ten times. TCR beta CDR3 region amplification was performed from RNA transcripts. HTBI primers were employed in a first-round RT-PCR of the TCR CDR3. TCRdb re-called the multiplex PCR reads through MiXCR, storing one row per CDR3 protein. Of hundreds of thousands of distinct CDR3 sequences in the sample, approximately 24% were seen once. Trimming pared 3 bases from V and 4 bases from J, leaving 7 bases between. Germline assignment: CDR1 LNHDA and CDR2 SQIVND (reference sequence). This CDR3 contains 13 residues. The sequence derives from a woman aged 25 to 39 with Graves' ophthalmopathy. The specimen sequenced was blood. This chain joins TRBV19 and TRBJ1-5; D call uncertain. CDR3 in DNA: TGTGCCAGTAGTATCTGGATTAATCAGCCCCAGCATTTT. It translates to CASSIWINQPQHF. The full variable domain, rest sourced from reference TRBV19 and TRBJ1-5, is DGGITQSPKYLFRKEGQNVTLSCEQNLNHDAMYWYRQDPGQGLRLIYYSQIVNDFQKGDIAEGYSVSREKKESFPLTVTSAQKNPTAFYLCASSIWINQPQHFGDGTRLSIL.